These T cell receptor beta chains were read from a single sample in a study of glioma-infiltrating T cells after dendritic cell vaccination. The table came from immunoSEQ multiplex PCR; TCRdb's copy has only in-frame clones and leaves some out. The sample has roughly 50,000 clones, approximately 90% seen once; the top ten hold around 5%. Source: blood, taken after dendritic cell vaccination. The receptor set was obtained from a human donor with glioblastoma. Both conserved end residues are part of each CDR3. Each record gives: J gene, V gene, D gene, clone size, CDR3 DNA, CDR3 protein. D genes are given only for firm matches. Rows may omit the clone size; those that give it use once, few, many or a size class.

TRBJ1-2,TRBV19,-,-,TGTGCCAGTAGCTTCGGACAGACGAACTATGGCTACACCTTC,CASSFGQTNYGYTF
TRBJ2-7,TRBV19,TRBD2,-,TGTGCCAGTACCCCGGGACTAGCGTTCTACGAGCAGTACTTC,CASTPGLAFYEQYF
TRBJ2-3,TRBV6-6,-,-,TGTGCCAGCAGTTACGGGTCGGGAACTGATACGCAGTATTTT,CASSYGSGTDTQYF
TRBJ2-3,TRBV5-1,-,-,TGCGCAGCCGGATCGGGGGAGAGGACAGATACGCAGTATTTT,CAAGSGERTDTQYF
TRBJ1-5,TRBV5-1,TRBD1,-,TGCGCCAGCAGCTTGAGTGGGACAGGGGTCGGGCAGCCCCAGCATTTT,CASSLSGTGVGQPQHF
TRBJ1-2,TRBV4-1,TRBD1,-,TGCGCCAGCAGCCCCCCCGGGACAGGGGCGTCCTATGGCTACACCTTC,CASSPPGTGASYGYTF
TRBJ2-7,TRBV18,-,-,TGTGCCAGCTCACCCGCGTCAGGGATCTCCTACGAGCAGTACTTC,CASSPASGISYEQYF
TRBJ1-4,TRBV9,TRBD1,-,TGTGCCAGCAGCTCAACCGGGACAGGGGGTGAAAAACTGTTTTTT,CASSSTGTGGEKLFF
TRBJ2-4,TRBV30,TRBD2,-,TGTGCCTGGAGTATTCGGACTAGCGGGAGTTGGGAAAACATTCAGTACTTC,CAWSIRTSGSWENIQYF
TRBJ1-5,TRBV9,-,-,TGTGCCAGCAGCCGAAGTGGGGCGAGCAATCAGCCCCAGCATTTT,CASSRSGASNQPQHF
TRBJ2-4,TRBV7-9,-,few,TGTGCCAGCAGCTCCGACAGGGCCAAAAACATTCAGTACTTC,CASSSDRAKNIQYF
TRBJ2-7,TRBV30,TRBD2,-,TGTGCCTGGACCCTGGGGGGACTACCTTACGAGCAGTACTTC,CAWTLGGLPYEQYF
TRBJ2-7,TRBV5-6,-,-,TGTGCCAGCAGCTTGTTTGGGGGGTACGAGCAGTACTTC,CASSLFGGYEQYF
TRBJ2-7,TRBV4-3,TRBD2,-,TGCGCCAGCAGCCAAGACGTCCCACTAGCGGCATACTACGAGCAGTACTTC,CASSQDVPLAAYYEQYF
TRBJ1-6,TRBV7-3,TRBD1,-,TGTGCCAGCAGCTTGACAGGGAGGAACTCACCCCTCCACTTT,CASSLTGRNSPLHF
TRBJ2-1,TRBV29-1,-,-,TGCAGCACCTCGGGACTTACTAACAATGAGCAGTTCTTC,CSTSGLTNNEQFF
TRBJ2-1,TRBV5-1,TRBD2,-,TGCGCCAGCAGCTTGGCTAGCGGGAGATATAATGAGCAGTTCTTC,CASSLASGRYNEQFF
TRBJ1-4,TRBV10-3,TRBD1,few,TGTGCCATCAGTGGGACAGGACCTAATGAAAAACTGTTTTTT,CAISGTGPNEKLFF
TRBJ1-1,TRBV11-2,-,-,TGTGCCAGCAGCAAAAACCTAGGTGCTGAAGCTTTCTTT,CASSKNLGAEAFF
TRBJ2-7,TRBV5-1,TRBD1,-,TGCGCCAGCAGCTTGTTGGACAGGGTATACGAGCAGTACTTC,CASSLLDRVYEQYF
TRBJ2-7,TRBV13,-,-,TGTGCCAGCAGCTTAGCACAGCCGTCCTACTACGAGCAGTACTTC,CASSLAQPSYYEQYF
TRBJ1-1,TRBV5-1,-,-,TGCGCCAGCAGCTCGCAGGCTGGGAACACTGAAGCTTTCTTT,CASSSQAGNTEAFF